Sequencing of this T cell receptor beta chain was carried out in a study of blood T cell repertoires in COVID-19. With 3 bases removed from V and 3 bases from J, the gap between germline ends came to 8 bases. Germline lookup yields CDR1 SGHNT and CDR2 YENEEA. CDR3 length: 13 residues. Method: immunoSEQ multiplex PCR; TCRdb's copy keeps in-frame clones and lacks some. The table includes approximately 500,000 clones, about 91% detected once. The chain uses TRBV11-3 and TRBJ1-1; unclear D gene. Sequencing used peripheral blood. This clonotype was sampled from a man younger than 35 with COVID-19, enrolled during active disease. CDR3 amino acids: CASSFTVYTEAFF. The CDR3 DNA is TGTGCCAGCAGCTTCACTGTTTACACTGAAGCTTTCTTT.